The text below deals with one TCR beta chain. The sample comes from a study of OX40 agonist ivuxolimab in advanced cancers. Trimming cost V 4 bases and J 4 bases, with 15 bases left between them. The CDR3 is 15 amino acids. The germline V gene has CDR1 SGHRS and CDR2 YFSETQ. Some clones are missing from TCRdb's copy, which holds only in-frame ones; the method was immunoSEQ multiplex PCR. The table has some 70,000 clones, around 87% seen once. The sequence derives from an adult with an advanced solid tumor such as melanoma, head and neck, liver or kidney cancer. The sequences come from CD4+ or CD8+ T cells sorted from blood, collected in a trial of the OX40 agonist ivuxolimab. This sequence joins TRBV5-1 and TRBJ1-3, with a possible D match to TRBD1 (6 bases). The CDR3 DNA follows: TGCGCCAGCAGCCCACAGGGTAGTTACGGAAACACCATATATTTT. Translated: CASSPQGSYGNTIYF.